This TCR beta chain was documented in a study of technical replicates of blood from several donors. The V gene's germline CDR1 is MGHRA and CDR2 YSYEKL. The CDR3 length is 15 residues. V shed 3 bases, J shed 7 bases, and the junction held 8 bases outside the gene matches. This table comes from immunoSEQ multiplex PCR, and its TCRdb copy is limited to in-frame clones, with some not included. The table has 50,000 to 70,000 clones, around 87% seen once. The origin of this receptor is a human donor in good health. Some clones in this sample may be carry-over from other donors' samples. The sample consisted of PBMCs. The chain employs TRBV4-1 and TRBJ2-1; 8 nucleotides agree with TRBD2. The CDR3 nucleotides are TGCGCCAGCAGCCATCATCCGGGACTAGTAAATGAGCAGTTCTTC. Residues: CASSHHPGLVNEQFF.